This is a list of T cell receptor beta chains from one sample in a study of blood T cells in healthy people across ages. TCRdb ran MiXCR on the 5' RACE reads and lists one entry per CDR3 protein. Counted here are over 600,000 distinct CDR3 sequences, more than 35% occurring once; the ten biggest clones make up 18%. Material: blood. The receptors come from an elderly man in good health. Each CDR3 is given with its conserved first and last residue. A D gene is named only where the DNA matches it firmly. Where a row states a size, it is once, few, many or the class of an expanded clone; other rows omit it.

v_call,j_call,clone_size,d_call,cdr3_aa,cdr3_nt
TRBV28,TRBJ1-1,once,.,CASRMTLNTEAFF,TGTGCCAGCAGGATGACCTTGAACACTGAAGCTTTCTTT
TRBV9,TRBJ2-5,few,TRBD2,CASSVDSGIAGVQETQYF,TGTGCCAGCAGCGTAGATTCAGGGATAGCGGGGGTCCAAGAGACCCAGTACTTC
TRBV7-2,TRBJ2-1,.,TRBD2,CASSQNRGGSSYNEQFF,TGTGCCAGCAGCCAAAATCGGGGCGGGAGCTCCTACAATGAGCAGTTCTTC
TRBV3-1,TRBJ2-4,.,TRBD2,CASSQAGTSSWFQYF,TGTGCCAGCAGCCAGGCCGGGACTAGTTCTTGGTTTCAGTACTTC
TRBV29-1,TRBJ2-3,few,.,CSVGVVGTDTQYF,TGCAGCGTTGGAGTCGTTGGCACAGATACGCAGTATTTT
TRBV20-1,TRBJ2-3,few,TRBD2,CSAQREGGTDTQYF,TGCAGTGCCCAGCGGGAGGGTGGGACAGATACGCAGTATTTT
TRBV5-4,TRBJ2-7,few,TRBD2,CASSKTSGEWDEQYF,TGTGCCAGCAGCAAGACTAGCGGAGAGTGGGACGAGCAGTACTTC
TRBV6-4,TRBJ1-6,few,.,CASSDSDNSPLHF,TGTGCCAGCAGTGACTCGGACAATTCACCCCTCCACTTT
TRBV7-2,TRBJ2-1,few,.,CASSLAGRGYNEQFF,TGTGCCAGCAGCTTAGCCGGGAGAGGATACAATGAGCAGTTCTTC
TRBV5-1,TRBJ2-5,.,.,CASSIDALETQYF,TGCGCCAGCAGTATAGACGCCCTAGAGACCCAGTACTTC
TRBV28,TRBJ2-7,.,TRBD2,CASSFGGRAHEQYF,TGTGCCAGCAGTTTTGGCGGGAGGGCCCACGAGCAGTACTTC
TRBV6-5,TRBJ1-3,.,TRBD1,CASRPLDRISNTIYF,TGTGCCAGCAGACCCCTGGACAGGATTTCAAACACCATATATTTT
TRBV6-5,TRBJ2-1,many,.,CASSPGDSYNEQFF,TGTGCCAGCAGCCCCGGGGACTCCTACAATGAGCAGTTCTTC
TRBV2,TRBJ2-3,.,TRBD2,CASSWTSGSADTQYF,TGTGCCAGCAGTTGGACTAGCGGGAGTGCAGATACGCAGTATTTT
TRBV20-1,TRBJ2-3,once,TRBD2,CSATETSGHTDTQYF,TGCAGTGCTACAGAAACTAGCGGACACACAGATACGCAGTATTTT
TRBV28,TRBJ2-1,.,TRBD2,CASSLSGAGEHEQFF,TGTGCCAGCAGTCTCTCAGGAGCGGGAGAACATGAGCAGTTCTTC
TRBV13,TRBJ2-5,.,.,CASSRTHQQQYF,TGTGCCAGCAGCCGGACCCATCAGCAGCAGTACTTC
TRBV28,TRBJ2-3,.,.,CASGSSSDTQYF,TGTGCCAGCGGGAGCTCGTCAGATACGCAGTATTTT